The 15 T cell receptor beta chains reported below all come from one sample, sequenced in a study of OX40 agonist ivuxolimab in advanced cancers. Measured with immunoSEQ multiplex PCR; TCRdb has only the in-frame clones, and not every one. The data show tens of thousands of clones, roughly 80% seen once. The sequencing here drew on CD4+ or CD8+ T cells sorted from blood, taken in a trial of the OX40 agonist ivuxolimab. The receptors come from an adult with an advanced solid tumor such as melanoma, head and neck, liver or kidney cancer.

This clone has a single count. The V and J genes are TRBV6-5 and TRBJ2-1; a possible D gene is TRBD2 (5 bases). The CDR3 has 15 amino acids. V lost 6 bases, J lost 1 base, and 13 bases lay in between. Germline V lookup: CDR1 MNHEY, CDR2 SVGAGI. CDR3 coding DNA: TGTGCCAGCAGCCAGGACTGGAGATCCTACAATGAGCAGTTCTTC. Residues: CASSQDWRSYNEQFF.

The chain employs TRBV5-4 and TRBJ2-1; 13 nucleotides align to TRBD2. CDR1 is SGHNT and CDR2 is YYREEE in the germline V gene (reference sequence). J lost 3 bases, V lost 4 bases, and 4 bases had no gene match. This CDR3 is built from 16 residues. CDR3 amino acids: CASSQGTSGNYNEQFF. CDR3 DNA: TGTGCCAGCAGCCAGGGGACTAGCGGGAACTACAATGAGCAGTTCTTC.

The V and J genes are TRBV10-2 and TRBJ1-4, with unresolved D. Trimming shortened V by 6 bases and J by 0 bases, and 5 bases separated the two germline ends. The V gene's germline CDR1 is WSHSY and CDR2 SAAADI. CDR3 size: 13 residues. CDR3: CASRDATNEKLFF. In nucleotides, the CDR3 is TGCGCCAGCAGAGACGCAACTAATGAAAAACTGTTTTTT.

This clone is a singleton in its sample. This chain links TRBV18 with TRBJ1-4; 7 bases agree with TRBD1. The CDR3 length is 16 residues. Germline V lookup: CDR1 KGHSH, CDR2 LQKENI. The junction had 7 bases not matched to a gene; V was cut back by 2 bases and J by 4 bases. The CDR3 region has the DNA TGTGCCAGCTCACCAAGGGACAGAGAACTTAATGAAAAACTGTTTTTT. This gives the protein CASSPRDRELNEKLFF. Looking up the rest from reference TRBV18 and TRBJ1-4 gives the full variable domain: NAGVMQNPRHLVRRRGQEARLRCSPMKGHSHVYWYRQLPEEGLKFMVYLQKENIIDESGMPKERFSAEFPKEGPSILRIQQVVRGDSAAYFCASSPRDRELNEKLFFGSGTQLSVL.

The V and J genes are TRBV4-2 and TRBJ1-5, with 9 positions matching TRBD1. CDR1 is LGHNA, CDR2 YNFKEQ, per germline. CDR3 length: 15 residues. Germline trimming cut 2 bases from V and 1 base from J; bases unmatched to any gene: 0. The CDR3, as DNA: TGTGCCAGCAGCCAAACAGGGGGCAGCAATCAGCCCCAGCATTTT. Translated: CASSQTGGSNQPQHF.

V is TRBV6-6 and J is TRBJ1-5; TRBD1 matches 9 bases. The CDR3 is 12 residues long. After removal of 2 bases from V and 10 bases from J, the junction contained 0 bases not matched to a gene. Looked up from germline, CDR1 is MNHNY and CDR2 is SVGAGI (reference sequence). CDR3 loop: CASSYTGGPQHF. The CDR3 DNA is TGTGCCAGCAGTTACACAGGGGGCCCCCAGCATTTT.

The chain uses TRBV18 and TRBJ1-1; D perhaps matches TRBD1 (6 bases). CDR1 KGHSH and CDR2 LQKENI come from the germline V gene. V was cut by 5 bases and J by 1 base, with 14 bases left in between. CDR3 length: 15 residues. The CDR3: CASSSTGTPNTEAFF. CDR3 coding DNA: TGTGCCAGCTCAAGTACCGGGACACCGAACACTGAAGCTTTCTTT.

This clone was observed a single time. The rearrangement links TRBV18 to TRBJ2-7; the match to TRBD2 covers 10 bases. V shed 3 bases and J 3 bases; nucleotides not matched to a gene: 11. CDR1 is KGHSH, CDR2 LQKENI, per germline. The CDR3 loop spans 17 amino acids. The CDR3 protein is CASSPRSGGVRIYEQYF. DNA for the CDR3: TGTGCCAGCTCACCTCGGAGCGGGGGGGTACGAATCTACGAGCAGTACTTC.

The chain employs TRBV27 and TRBJ1-5, with D tentatively TRBD1 (6 bases). The V end lost 6 bases, the J end lost 3 bases, and 15 bases lay between the germline ends. There are 15 residues in the CDR3. CDR1 is MNHEY, CDR2 SMNVEV, per germline (reference sequence). This CDR3 is CASSQRGGDNQPQHF. For the CDR3, the DNA is TGTGCCAGCAGCCAGAGGGGGGGGGACAATCAGCCCCAGCATTTT.

The CDR3 loop reads CASTRSGNTIYF. The CDR3 nucleotides read TGTGCCAGTACCAGGTCTGGAAACACCATATATTTT. V and J are TRBV19 and TRBJ1-3; no reliable D call. This CDR3 is built from 12 residues. Germline V gives CDR1 LNHDA, CDR2 SQIVND (reference sequence). V was trimmed by 7 bases and J by 1 base, leaving 5 bases between them.

This clone was seen once. CDR3 DNA: TGCGCCAGCAGTCTTAGCGGCTTCAGCACAGATACGCAGTATTTT. Protein: CASSLSGFSTDTQYF. V usage is TRBV5-1 and J usage is TRBJ2-3, with D tentatively TRBD2 (6 bases). The CDR3 is 15 residues long. Germline assignment: CDR1 SGHRS and CDR2 YFSETQ. Trimming pared 5 bases from V and 0 bases from J, leaving 13 bases between.

This chain links TRBV9 with TRBJ2-7; 8 nucleotides align to TRBD2. J gave up 5 bases and V 0 bases, and 13 bases lay outside the gene matches. Germline-derived CDR1 and CDR2 are SGDLS and YYNGEE. This CDR3 contains 17 residues. This chain's CDR3 is CASSVAPGVAGLHEQYF. The CDR3 nucleotides are TGTGCCAGCAGCGTAGCTCCCGGGGTAGCGGGGTTGCACGAGCAGTACTTC. Using reference TRBV9 and TRBJ2-7 for the parts outside the CDR3, the full variable domain is DSGVTQTPKHLITATGQRVTLRCSPRSGDLSVYWYQQSLDQGLQFLIQYYNGEERAKGNILERFSAQQFPDLHSELNLSSLELGDSALYFCASSVAPGVAGLHEQYFGPGTRLTVT.

The chain recombines TRBV15 with TRBJ1-6; 10 nucleotides align to TRBD1. J was trimmed by 14 bases and V by 1 base; bases with no gene match: 5. The CDR3 totals 14 residues. CDR1 LNHNV and CDR2 YYDKDF come from the germline V gene (reference sequence). The DNA of the CDR3 is TGTGCCACCAGCAGAGCCGGGACAGGGGACACCCTCCACTTT. This translates into CATSRAGTGDTLHF.

V usage is TRBV4-3 and J usage is TRBJ1-5, with a weak D call TRBD1 (5 bases). The CDR3 is 16 residues long. Between the trimmed V and J ends, which lost 0 bases and 7 bases, there was a span of 16 bases. Germline V gene lookup returns CDR1 LGHNA and CDR2 YSLEER. CDR3 residues: CASSQDWETASQPQHF. CDR3 bases: TGCGCCAGCAGCCAAGATTGGGAGACAGCCTCCCAGCCCCAGCATTTT.

The rearrangement links TRBV7-2 to TRBJ2-3; D call uncertain. With 5 bases removed from V and 2 bases from J, the gap between germline ends came to 5 bases. The CDR3 runs to 12 residues. CDR1 and CDR2 from the germline V gene are SGHTA and FQGNSA. CDR3 sequence (DNA): TGTGCCAGCAGCCCCTACACAGATACGCAGTATTTT. The encoded protein is CASSPYTDTQYF.